The TCR beta chain described here comes from a study of early T cells in non-severe SARS-CoV-2 infection. Study-level background: Bulk RNA taken from unsorted whole blood was sequenced, leaving chains unpaired.

Trimming took 5 bases from V and 4 from J; bases not matched to a gene: 2. The CDR3 is 14 residues long. CDR1 is SGHTA and CDR2 is FQGNSA in the germline V gene. There are a few counts of this clonotype. Each single cDNA molecule received a unique molecular identifier. In TCRdb, the 5' RACE reads were re-called with MiXCR into one record per CDR3 protein. The sample has fewer than 80,000 distinct CDR3 sequences, about 10% seen once; the top ten hold about 5.6%. Sequences were obtained from whole blood. The source is an adult who was a healthcare worker with PCR-confirmed SARS-CoV-2 infection or an uninfected control (not recorded which). The J gene is TRBJ1-4, the V gene TRBV7-2; 9 bases are shared with TRBD1. The CDR3 loop is CASSLDRGNEKLFF. The DNA for the CDR3 is TGTGCCAGCAGCCTGGACAGGGGTAATGAAAAACTGTTTTTT.